This TCR beta chain emerged from a study of tumor-infiltrating lymphocytes in primary liver carcinoma. This CDR3 has 15 residues. As for this clonotype: The junction does not match germline at one end; this may be a read error.

Bulk tissue was left unsorted, and RNA and DNA were co-extracted from roughly 20-30 mg of it. There were only treatment-naive patients, all with chronic HBV infection. cDNA specific to TCR beta was made from approximately 0.55 ug of total RNA, with a constant-region primer employed for priming. Generation of the TCR beta libraries relied on three nested multiplex PCR rounds using slightly modified ARM-PCR. Two initial PCR rounds of approximately 10 cycles each paired TRBV1-TRBV30 forward primers with a C-beta reverse primer. TCRdb processed the multiplex PCR reads anew with MiXCR; each CDR3 protein has one entry. The sample yields 50,000 or so distinct CDR3 sequences, 65% to 85% seen once.

This sequence joins TRBV12-3 or TRBV12-4 and TRBJ1-3, with 7 bases identical to TRBD1. The sample comprised liver tumor tissue from sampling region 5. Subset described: tumor region T5, tumor centre. The sequence was collected from a man in his forties or fifties with primary liver carcinoma and hepatitis B virus infection. CDR3 amino acids: CVSSRAAGGRHTIYF. In nucleotides, the CDR3 is TGTGTCAGCAGTCGTGCAGCAGGGGGGAGGCACACCATATATTTT.